The entry below gives a single TCR beta chain sequence along with its context. Its antigen is not known. The entry originates in a study of response to subunit inactivated influenza vaccine. Germline V gene sequence: CDR1 ENHRY, CDR2 SYGVKD. This CDR3 comprises 18 residues. The V gene lost 4 bases and the J gene lost 0 bases, with 21 bases spanning the gap. Overall study results and limits: The authors offered the suggestion that each seasonal influenza vaccination recruits few new T cells.

Using its own MiXCR run on the RT-PCR reads, TCRdb lists one record per CDR3 protein. The profile shows 500,000 to 600,000 distinct CDR3 sequences, about an eighth of them singletons. This chain joins TRBV10-3 and TRBJ1-2, with a weak D call TRBD1 (6 bases). This sequence originates from a man aged 50 to 59 who received an inactivated influenza vaccine. Source: PBMCs from blood, taken 40 to 50 days after vaccination. CDR3 nucleotide sequence: TGTGCCATCAGTGGCCCCCGGGACAAAGGGCCCTCTAACTATGGCTACACCTTC. Translating gives CAISGPRDKGPSNYGYTF.